The entry below gives a single T cell receptor beta chain sequence along with its context. What it recognizes is unknown. The CDR3 covers 18 residues. Germline CDR1 reads LNHDA; CDR2 reads SQIVND (reference sequence). V gave up 3 bases and J gave up 0 bases, with 18 bases separating them. The data were obtained in a study of PD-1 blockade in classical Hodgkin lymphoma. Clones were read by immunoSEQ multiplex PCR, and TCRdb kept only the in-frame ones, dropping some. The table shows 20,000 or so clones, with around 82% occurring only once. Time point reported: cycle 4 day 1 (C4D1), after more than five weeks of nivolumab. Brentuximab vedotin exposure varied, and every patient relapsed after autologous stem cell transplantation. Classifying best responses yielded complete response, partial response or progressive disease. General study results and limits: Complete responders showed a baseline diversity that resembled the diversity of newly diagnosed patients.

This rearrangement joins TRBV19 to TRBJ1-3, with D unresolved. The sequences come from peripheral blood mononuclear cells (PBMCs), collected before the fourth cycle of nivolumab. This receptor was taken from a human donor with classical Hodgkin lymphoma. CDR3 region: CASSIFSPGETSGNTIYF. The CDR3 DNA reads as TGTGCCAGTAGTATTTTTTCTCCGGGAGAAACCTCTGGAAACACCATATATTTT.